Listed here are 23 T cell receptor beta chains from one sample, sequenced in a study of blood T cell repertoires in COVID-19. Only in-frame clones appear in the TCRdb table, and some are missing; sequencing was by immunoSEQ multiplex PCR. The data contain 9,500 to 13,000 clones, approximately 87% of them singletons. Sequencing used peripheral blood. These TCRs come from a human donor in a cohort sampled during active COVID-19.

V is TRBV5-1 and J is TRBJ2-2; 7 bases fit TRBD2. V lost 4 bases, J lost 3 bases, and 21 bases stayed unmatched. Per the germline V gene, CDR1 is SGHRS and CDR2 is YFSETQ. CDR3 length: 20 residues. The CDR3 here is CASSPVGAGVRVEDTGELFF. Written as DNA, the CDR3 is TGCGCCAGCAGCCCAGTCGGCGCGGGAGTTAGAGTTGAGGACACCGGGGAGCTGTTTTTT.

The sample holds a few counts of this clone. The CDR3 DNA reads TGTGCCAGCAGCGTAGCTACGGGAAGACGAAACTATGGCTACACCTTC. Amino acids: CASSVATGRRNYGYTF. The chain recombines TRBV9 with TRBJ1-2; D call uncertain. Germline CDR1 reads SGDLS; CDR2 reads YYNGEE. Trimming shortened V by 0 bases and J by 2 bases, and 14 bases separated the two germline ends. The length of the CDR3 is 16 residues.

The chain recombines TRBV7-9 with TRBJ2-7; TRBD1 matches at 7 bases. The CDR3 totals 13 residues. Germline V lookup: CDR1 SEHNR, CDR2 FQNEAQ (reference sequence). The trim removed 5 bases at V and 1 base at J, leaving 2 bases unmatched. The CDR3 DNA follows: TGTGCCAGCAGCCACAGGGGTTCCTACGAGCAGTACTTC. It is translated as CASSHRGSYEQYF.

The chain carries TRBV6-6 and TRBJ2-3, with D uncertain. Germline assignment: CDR1 MNHNY and CDR2 SVGAGI (reference sequence). Trimming pared 8 bases from V and 2 bases from J, leaving 17 bases between. This CDR3 region has 15 residues. CDR3 sequence reads: CASSNAERYTDTQYF. The CDR3 nucleotides are TGTGCCAGCTCTAACGCTGAGCGCTACACAGATACGCAGTATTTT.

The chain recombines TRBV6-1 with TRBJ2-5; 12 bases are shared with TRBD2. Looked up from germline, CDR1 is MNHNS and CDR2 is SASEGT. V was clipped by 2 bases and J by 2 bases; unmatched bases: 0. The CDR3 is 15 residues long. The CDR3 DNA reads TGTGCCAGCAGTGAACTAGCGGGAGGGCAAGAGACCCAGTACTTC. This gives the protein CASSELAGGQETQYF.

This chain connects TRBV19 to TRBJ1-5; TRBD1 matches 9 bases. Trimming took 7 bases from V and 4 from J; bases not matched to a gene: 8. The CDR3 is 15 residues long. Germline CDR1 is LNHDA and CDR2 is SQIVND (reference sequence). CDR3 DNA sequence: TGTGCCAGTACCGGGGGACAGGGAGGTAATCAGCCCCAGCATTTT. This encodes CASTGGQGGNQPQHF.

This sequence joins TRBV28 and TRBJ2-2; a possible D gene is TRBD2 (6 bases). The CDR3 runs 15 residues. Germline V lookup: CDR1 MDHEN, CDR2 SYDVKM. Trimming shortened V by 2 bases and J by 5 bases, and 12 bases separated the two germline ends. CDR3 amino acids: CASSLRLGGTGELFF. The CDR3 bases are TGTGCCAGCAGTTTAAGGCTTGGGGGGACCGGGGAGCTGTTTTTT.

This chain joins TRBV19 and TRBJ1-1; a possible D gene is TRBD1 (5 bases). The CDR3 is 15 residues long. Germline V lookup: CDR1 LNHDA, CDR2 SQIVND (reference sequence). The V and J ends lost 3 bases and 1 base respectively, with 12 bases between them. The CDR3 nucleotides read TGTGCCAGTAGTATGACTGGGGCTCGGAACACTGAAGCTTTCTTT. This translates into CASSMTGARNTEAFF. Together with reference TRBV19 and TRBJ1-1, the CDR3 gives the full variable domain: DGGITQSPKYLFRKEGQNVTLSCEQNLNHDAMYWYRQDPGQGLRLIYYSQIVNDFQKGDIAEGYSVSREKKESFPLTVTSAQKNPTAFYLCASSMTGARNTEAFFGQGTRLTVV.

With respect to this clone: The same CDR3 also results from other DNA sequences found in this sample. The V and J genes are TRBV6-5 and TRBJ2-1; 11 bases map to TRBD2. The CDR3 loop spans 14 amino acids. Germline lookup yields CDR1 MNHEY and CDR2 SVGAGI. V shed 5 bases and J 4 bases; nucleotides not matched to a gene: 1. In DNA form, the CDR3 reads TGTGCCAGCAGTCGGACTAGCGGGTACAATGAGCAGTTCTTC. It encodes CASSRTSGYNEQFF.

The rearrangement links TRBV7-2 to TRBJ2-2; 8 nucleotides agree with TRBD2. Trimming removed 1 base from V and 6 bases from J; junction bases left unmatched: 7. CDR3 length: 16 amino acids. From germline, CDR1 is SGHTA and CDR2 FQGNSA. Written as DNA, the CDR3 is TGTGCCAGCAGCTTAGACGGGACTAGTCGGGCCGGGGAGCTGTTTTTT. This translates into CASSLDGTSRAGELFF. The full variable domain, in which reference TRBV7-2 and TRBJ2-2 provide the parts outside the CDR3, is GAGVSQSPSNKVTEKGKDVELRCDPISGHTALYWYRQSLGQGLEFLIYFQGNSAPDKSGLPSDRFSAERTGGSVSTLTIQRTQQEDSAVYLCASSLDGTSRAGELFFGEGSRLTVL.

V and J are TRBV27 and TRBJ2-6; TRBD1 agrees at 12 bases. The CDR3 extends over 20 amino acids. Trimming removed 8 bases from V and 1 base from J; junction bases left unmatched: 15. Germline values: CDR1 MNHEY, CDR2 SMNVEV (reference sequence). The CDR3 coding sequence is TGTGCCAGCCGATTTTCGGGTCCGGGACAGGGGGCTTCTGGGGCCAACGTCCTGACTTTC. Residues: CASRFSGPGQGASGANVLTF. Using reference TRBV27 and TRBJ2-6 for the parts outside the CDR3, the full variable domain is EAQVTQNPRYLITVTGKKLTVTCSQNMNHEYMSWYRQDPGLGLRQIYYSMNVEVTDKGDVPEGYKVSRKEKRNFPLILESPSPNQTSLYFCASRFSGPGQGASGANVLTFGAGSRLTVL.

The chain links TRBV7-2 to TRBJ2-4; D is possibly TRBD2 (5 bases). The germline V gene has CDR1 SGHTA and CDR2 FQGNSA. The CDR3 length is 16 residues. The germline V and J ends were trimmed by 3 bases and 0 bases, with 12 bases remaining between them. Here the CDR3 DNA reads TGTGCCAGCAGCTTTAGCAGCGGTCTAGCCAAAAACATTCAGTACTTC. Residues: CASSFSSGLAKNIQYF. Combining the CDR3 with reference TRBV7-2 and TRBJ2-4 gives the whole variable domain GAGVSQSPSNKVTEKGKDVELRCDPISGHTALYWYRQSLGQGLEFLIYFQGNSAPDKSGLPSDRFSAERTGGSVSTLTIQRTQQEDSAVYLCASSFSSGLAKNIQYFGAGTRLSVL.

The chain employs TRBV30 and TRBJ2-5; tentatively, D is TRBD1 (5 bases). V lost 6 bases to trimming and J lost 4 bases, with 9 bases between them. This CDR3 is 11 amino acids long. Germline-derived CDR1 and CDR2 are GTSNPN and SVGIG (reference sequence). DNA of the CDR3: TGTGCCTGTAGGGGTTCAGAGACCCAGTACTTC. Its translation: CACRGSETQYF. The variable domain in full, with the rest retrieved from reference TRBV30 and TRBJ2-5, is SQTIHQWPATLVQPVGSPLSLECTVEGTSNPNLYWYRQAAGRGLQLLFYSVGIGQISSEVPQNLSASRPQDRQFILSSKKLLLSDSGFYLCACRGSETQYFGPGTRLLVL.

The gene calls are TRBV28 and TRBJ1-1, with D possibly TRBD1 on 5 matching bases. This CDR3 has 15 residues. CDR1 is MDHEN and CDR2 is SYDVKM in the germline V gene. Between the trimmed V and J ends, which lost 3 bases and 1 base, there was a span of 12 bases. The CDR3 protein is CASSLPGGSNTEAFF. In DNA form, the CDR3 reads TGTGCCAGCAGTTTGCCCGGGGGGTCGAACACTGAAGCTTTCTTT.

The J gene is TRBJ2-5, the V gene TRBV6-6; 8 bases agree with TRBD1. V dropped 9 bases and J dropped 5; count of bases not matched to a gene: 8. CDR3 size: 13 residues. Germline V gene sequence: CDR1 MNHNY, CDR2 SVGAGI (reference sequence). The CDR3 spells CASGQGAFETQYF. The CDR3 DNA sequence: TGTGCCAGTGGGCAGGGGGCTTTCGAGACCCAGTACTTC.

The chain carries TRBV7-6 and TRBJ1-6, with TRBD1 identical over 7 bases. The junction had 21 bases not matched to a gene; V was cut back by 5 bases and J by 8 bases. Looked up from germline, CDR1 is SGHVS and CDR2 is FNYEAQ. This CDR3 has 19 amino acids. The CDR3 sequence is CASSAQMTGKQGFDSPLHF. The CDR3 DNA reads TGTGCCAGCAGCGCACAAATGACCGGGAAACAGGGGTTTGATTCACCCCTCCACTTT. Full variable domain (missing parts from reference TRBV7-6 and TRBJ1-6): GAGVSQSPRYKVTKRGQDVALRCDPISGHVSLYWYRQALGQGPEFLTYFNYEAQQDKSGLPNDRFSAERPEGSISTLTIQRTEQRDSAMYRCASSAQMTGKQGFDSPLHFGNGTRLTVT.

This clone showed up just once. This chain connects TRBV9 to TRBJ2-1; 7 nucleotides match TRBD1. The CDR3 totals 12 residues. Per the germline V gene, CDR1 is SGDLS and CDR2 is YYNGEE. The ends lost 5 bases at V and 8 bases at J; junction bases unmatched: 4. The CDR3 nucleotides read TGTGCCAGCAGTGACAGGGCAGATGAGCAGTTCTTC. Translation: CASSDRADEQFF.

The chain links TRBV15 to TRBJ2-1; D unclear. This CDR3 has 13 amino acids. Germline lookup yields CDR1 LNHNV and CDR2 YYDKDF (reference sequence). V shed 0 bases and J shed 10 bases, with 10 bases lying between them. This CDR3 is CATSRDAGYEQFF. CDR3 DNA sequence: TGTGCCACCAGCAGAGATGCCGGGTACGAGCAGTTCTTC.

The chain has TRBV3-1 (or the pseudogene TRBV3-2) and TRBJ2-3; 10 bases are a match to TRBD2. The CDR3 is made up of 15 amino acids. The V gene's germline CDR1 is LGHDT and CDR2 YNNKEL (reference sequence). The ends lost 1 base at V and 4 bases at J; junction bases unmatched: 2. CDR3 DNA sequence: TGTGCCAGCAGCCAAGGGAGCGGGAGGGCAGATACGCAGTATTTT. Residues: CASSQGSGRADTQYF.

The chain carries TRBV28 and TRBJ2-7; 9 nucleotides match TRBD2. The CDR3 runs 15 residues. Trimming at V came to 6 bases and at J to 2 bases, leaving 8 bases not matched to a gene. From germline, CDR1 is MDHEN and CDR2 SYDVKM. The CDR3 sequence is CASSLGGRAAYEQYF. The DNA for the CDR3 is TGTGCCAGCAGCTTGGGCGGGAGGGCCGCCTACGAGCAGTACTTC.

The chain employs TRBV30 and TRBJ1-4; no reliable D call. V was shortened by 4 bases and J by 0 bases, with 12 bases between the two germline ends. The CDR3 is made up of 15 amino acids. CDR1 and CDR2 from the germline V gene are GTSNPN and SVGIG (reference sequence). The CDR3 reads CAWNNGVATNEKLFF. CDR3 DNA: TGTGCCTGGAATAATGGAGTTGCAACTAATGAAAAACTGTTTTTT.

This clone has just a few counts. The V call is TRBV27, the J call TRBJ2-7, with D hard to call. The CDR3 loop spans 16 amino acids. The germline CDR1 and CDR2 sequences are MNHEY and SMNVEV (reference sequence). V lost 0 bases and J lost 0, with 12 bases in between. The CDR3 region has the DNA TGTGCCAGCAGTTTATCTTTAGGTACAGTCTCCTACGAGCAGTACTTC. The encoded protein is CASSLSLGTVSYEQYF.

V and J are TRBV19 and TRBJ1-5, with 7 bases lining up with TRBD1. The CDR3 is 14 residues long. J was trimmed by 6 bases and V by 5 bases; bases with no gene match: 7. The germline gives CDR1 LNHDA, CDR2 SQIVND (reference sequence). The CDR3 DNA sequence: TGTGCCAGTAGTGCCCACAGGGGCGGTCAGCCCCAGCATTTT. Translating gives CASSAHRGGQPQHF.